The next 15 T cell receptor beta chains were all read from a single sample in a study of cytomegalovirus exposure and HLA in healthy donors. Both 60 Vbeta primers and 13 Jbeta primers went into the PCR. Profiling relied on immunoSEQ multiplex PCR, and the TCRdb table lists in-frame clones only, not all of them. The sample shows about 110,000 clones, 83% of them seen only once. Sequenced sample: PBMCs. The source of these receptors is a man younger than 35 in good health and CMV-seronegative.

The chain is built from TRBV2 and TRBJ1-1; D is unresolved. Germline CDR1 and CDR2: SNHLY and FYNNEI. With 8 bases removed from V and 1 base from J, the gap between germline ends came to 17 bases. The CDR3 length is 15 residues. The CDR3 coding sequence is TGTGCCAGCCGGGTGTCTGGGGAGGGGAACACTGAAGCTTTCTTT. Protein sequence: CASRVSGEGNTEAFF.

The V gene is TRBV4-2, the J gene TRBJ2-7; 9 bases map to TRBD2. CDR3 length: 16 residues. V was pared by 4 bases and J by 3 bases, with 10 bases of the junction left unmatched. The germline V gene encodes CDR1 LGHNA and CDR2 YNFKEQ. The CDR3 DNA reads TGTGCCAGCAGCCCGAGAAAGGTAGCGGGAGACTACGAGCAGTACTTC. This sequence encodes CASSPRKVAGDYEQYF.

This chain joins TRBV28 and TRBJ2-5, with 12 bases identical to TRBD2. The junction had 5 bases not matched to a gene; V was cut back by 5 bases and J by 4 bases. This CDR3 is 15 amino acids long. Per germline, CDR1 MDHEN and CDR2 SYDVKM. The CDR3 region is CASSQGLAGRETQYF. Here the CDR3 DNA reads TGTGCCAGCAGTCAAGGACTAGCGGGACGAGAGACCCAGTACTTC.

This rearrangement joins TRBV16 to TRBJ2-2, with D tentatively TRBD2 (6 bases). The germline gives CDR1 KGHSY, CDR2 FQNENV. Trimming removed 5 bases at V and 1 base at J, with 8 bases between. The CDR3 runs 14 residues. The CDR3 nucleotides are TGTGCCAGCAGCGGTAGCGGGAACACCGGGGAGCTGTTTTTT. It codes for CASSGSGNTGELFF.

This rearrangement joins TRBV6-1 to TRBJ2-5, with D perhaps matching TRBD2 (6 bases). The CDR3 has 14 residues. The V and J ends lost 4 bases and 2 bases respectively, with 11 bases between them. Per the germline V gene, CDR1 is MNHNS and CDR2 is SASEGT. DNA for the CDR3: TGTGCCAGCAGTGCGCCGGGAGCACAAGAGACCCAGTACTTC. Amino acids: CASSAPGAQETQYF.

This chain links TRBV4-1 with TRBJ1-1, with D hard to call. Germline V gene sequence: CDR1 MGHRA, CDR2 YSYEKL. With 1 base removed from V and 0 bases from J, the gap between germline ends came to 6 bases. The CDR3 totals 14 residues. CDR3 in DNA: TGCGCCAGCAGCCAAGTGGGCATGAACACTGAAGCTTTCTTT. Translation gives CASSQVGMNTEAFF.

This clone was counted between two and nine times. This chain joins TRBV5-1 and TRBJ2-7, with TRBD2 as a possible D gene (6 bases). Between the trimmed V and J ends, which lost 4 bases and 6 bases, there was a span of 17 bases. In germline, CDR1 is SGHRS, CDR2 YFSETQ. The CDR3 extends over 14 amino acids. The CDR3 nucleotides are TGCGCCAGCAGCCGTCGGGACTGGGGGTCCGAGCAGTACTTC. Amino acid sequence: CASSRRDWGSEQYF. Based on the CDR3 plus reference TRBV5-1 and TRBJ2-7, the full variable domain is KAGVTQTPRYLIKTRGQQVTLSCSPISGHRSVSWYQQTPGQGLQFLFEYFSETQRNKGNFPGRFSGRQFSNSRSEMNVSTLELGDSALYLCASSRRDWGSEQYFGPGTRLTVT.

The rearrangement uses TRBV4-3 and TRBJ2-2, with 7 bases lining up with TRBD2. Germline loops: CDR1 LGHNA, CDR2 YSLEER. Trimming cost V 5 bases and J 0 bases; bases outside gene matches: 6. This CDR3 has 16 residues. The DNA of the CDR3 is TGCGCCAGCAGCTACCAGCGGGGCTCGAACACCGGGGAGCTGTTTTTT. Translation: CASSYQRGSNTGELFF.

Concerning this clone: Given a much more abundant clone one base away, this may be a read error. The V and J genes are TRBV6-4 and TRBJ2-2; D possibly corresponds to TRBD1 (6 bases). From germline, CDR1 is MRHNA and CDR2 SNTAGT. The CDR3 spans 13 residues. CDR3 sequence reads: CASSGTNTGELLF. The CDR3 DNA follows: TGTGCCAGCAGCGGGACAAACACCGGGGAGCTGCTTTTT.

The rearrangement links TRBV11-3 to TRBJ1-1; D gene uncertain. Germline assignment: CDR1 SGHNT and CDR2 YENEEA. The V gene lost 5 bases and the J gene lost 1 base, with 8 bases spanning the gap. The length of the CDR3 is 13 residues. In nucleotides, the CDR3 is TGTGCCAGCAGCAGAATCAGGAACACTGAAGCTTTCTTT. Translation: CASSRIRNTEAFF.

Only a few counts were recorded for this clone. The V call is TRBV7-8, the J call TRBJ1-5; D is possibly TRBD1 (6 bases). The germline CDR1 and CDR2 sequences are SGHVS and FQNEAQ. CDR3 length equals 20 residues. Trimming shortened V by 5 bases and J by 0 bases, and 26 bases separated the two germline ends. CDR3 nucleotides: TGTGCCAGCAGCGTATGGCTTATTGGGGGCGAAGAGTATAGCAATCAGCCCCAGCATTTT. Translation gives CASSVWLIGGEEYSNQPQHF.

The rearrangement uses TRBV7-2 and TRBJ2-7; TRBD1 aligns across 9 bases. The CDR3 sequence is 14 residues long. V trimming: 5 bases; J trimming: 3 bases; junction bases outside the gene matches: 5. Germline V gene lookup returns CDR1 SGHTA and CDR2 FQGNSA. The CDR3 DNA sequence: TGTGCCAGCAGCCCCCGGGACAGGGACTACGAGCAGTACTTC. It encodes CASSPRDRDYEQYF.

This clone was picked up many times. The V call is TRBV5-4, the J call TRBJ2-7; TRBD2 agrees at 12 bases. The CDR3 length is 16 residues. V lost 4 bases, J lost 5 bases, and 10 bases stayed unmatched. The germline CDR1 and CDR2 sequences are SGHNT and YYREEE (reference sequence). CDR3: CASSPSRTSGKHEQYF. The CDR3 DNA sequence: TGTGCCAGCAGCCCTTCAAGGACTAGCGGGAAACACGAGCAGTACTTC.

V and J are TRBV27 and TRBJ2-2; 7 nucleotides match TRBD1. The CDR3 consists of 13 residues. V lost 5 bases and J lost 5; bases outside the gene matches: 2. Germline CDR1 MNHEY, CDR2 SMNVEV (reference sequence). CDR3 bases: TGTGCCAGCAGTCCGACAGGGACCGGGGAGCTGTTTTTT. Protein sequence: CASSPTGTGELFF.

V is TRBV7-2 and J is TRBJ1-4; 7 bases are shared with TRBD1. Germline CDR1 SGHTA, CDR2 FQGNSA. The CDR3 has 14 amino acids. V shed 5 bases, J shed 8 bases, and the junction held 8 bases outside the gene matches. CDR3 sequence reads: CASSPTGVGEKLFF. The CDR3 DNA sequence: TGTGCCAGCAGCCCCACAGGGGTGGGAGAAAAACTGTTTTTT.